The 15 T cell receptor beta chains reported below all come from one sample, sequenced in a study of cytomegalovirus exposure and HLA in healthy donors. The PCR contained 60 Vbeta and 13 Jbeta primers. The assay was immunoSEQ multiplex PCR, and TCRdb's table has in-frame clones only and misses some. The table records nearly 100,000 clones, around 77% of them present only once. The sequencing sample was made of PBMCs. These receptor sequences come from a woman in her sixties or seventies in good health and CMV-seropositive.

The chain is built from TRBV10-3 and TRBJ1-5, with TRBD1 matching 8 bases. Germline trimming cut 2 bases from V and 5 bases from J; bases unmatched to any gene: 8. This CDR3 region has 16 residues. In germline, CDR1 is ENHRY, CDR2 SYGVKD. The CDR3 nucleotides are TGTGCCATCAGTGAGCCTCAAACAGGGGGGGATCAGCCCCAGCATTTT. It yields the protein CAISEPQTGGDQPQHF.

The rearrangement links TRBV6-5 to TRBJ1-6, with D possibly being TRBD1 (6 bases). This CDR3 contains 15 residues. V gave up 0 bases and J gave up 6 bases, with 9 bases separating them. Germline loops: CDR1 MNHEY, CDR2 SVGAGI. The DNA of the CDR3 is TGTGCCAGCAGTTACTCGTACAGGGTTAATTCACCCCTCCACTTT. It yields the protein CASSYSYRVNSPLHF.

The chain is built from TRBV6-1 and TRBJ2-5; 7 bases map to TRBD2. This CDR3 is built from 15 residues. J lost 2 bases, V lost 7 bases, and 10 bases had no gene match. Germline assignment: CDR1 MNHNS and CDR2 SASEGT. The CDR3 region is CASMRLADRQETQYF. In DNA form, the CDR3 reads TGTGCCAGCATGCGTCTAGCGGATAGGCAAGAGACCCAGTACTTC.

The chain links TRBV6-1 to TRBJ2-1; D may be TRBD2 (5 bases). CDR3 length equals 15 residues. V was shortened by 8 bases and J by 10 bases, with 24 bases between the two germline ends. Germline V lookup: CDR1 MNHNS, CDR2 SASEGT. The CDR3 region is CASRKVRTGSGEQFF. The CDR3 DNA sequence: TGTGCCAGCCGGAAAGTCCGGACGGGGTCGGGGGAGCAGTTCTTC.

This chain joins TRBV30 and TRBJ1-1; D remains unclear. Germline V gene sequence: CDR1 GTSNPN, CDR2 SVGIG (reference sequence). The ends were cut back, 0 bases at V and 5 bases at J, with 10 bases in the middle. The CDR3 runs to 13 residues. Here the CDR3 DNA reads TGTGCCTGGAGTGTGGGTGGGCTAACTGAAGCTTTCTTT. This gives the protein CAWSVGGLTEAFF.

This sequence joins TRBV9 and TRBJ2-7; TRBD2 is a possible D gene (5 bases). The CDR3 totals 13 residues. Germline V CDR1 and CDR2: SGDLS, YYNGEE. The V end was cut by 7 bases, the J end by 4 bases, with 15 bases between. The CDR3 nucleotides read TGTGCCAGCTCCCGGGCCTCGGGGTACGAGCAGTACTTC. Protein sequence: CASSRASGYEQYF.

The rearrangement joins TRBV9 to TRBJ2-1, with D unclear. The germline gives CDR1 SGDLS, CDR2 YYNGEE. V was shortened by 0 bases and J by 5 bases, with 12 bases between the two germline ends. This CDR3 region has 15 residues. DNA for the CDR3: TGTGCCAGCAGCGTAGGGGCCGGAACCGACAATGAGCAGTTCTTC. This translates into CASSVGAGTDNEQFF.

V is TRBV6-1 and J is TRBJ2-1, with 7 nucleotides matching TRBD2. V shed 3 bases, J shed 5 bases, and the junction held 7 bases outside the gene matches. The length of the CDR3 is 15 residues. Germline V lookup: CDR1 MNHNS, CDR2 SASEGT. The CDR3 DNA is TGTGCCAGCAGTGATGAGGCGGGAGCCCACAATGAGCAGTTCTTC. It specifies CASSDEAGAHNEQFF.

V gene TRBV30 combines with J gene TRBJ2-3, with 11 bases aligning to TRBD2. The CDR3 is made up of 15 amino acids. Per the germline V gene, CDR1 is GTSNPN and CDR2 is SVGIG (reference sequence). Unmatched junction bases numbered 3, after V lost 0 bases and J lost 4 bases. For the CDR3, the DNA is TGTGCCTGGAGTGTACTAGCGGGAGTCCCAGATACGCAGTATTTT. It specifies CAWSVLAGVPDTQYF.

The rearrangement links TRBV9 to TRBJ1-2; a weak D match, TRBD1 (6 bases). V lost 0 bases and J lost 8, with 17 bases in between. The CDR3 is made up of 15 amino acids. Germline CDR1 reads SGDLS; CDR2 reads YYNGEE. The CDR3 DNA is TGTGCCAGCAGCGTAGATTCTGGGGGGGCATGGGGCTACACCTTC. It is translated as CASSVDSGGAWGYTF.

V and J are TRBV28 and TRBJ2-3; D is possibly TRBD2 (5 bases). CDR3 length equals 13 residues. Trimming took off 2 bases at V and 4 bases at J, with 7 bases between the two ends. From germline, CDR1 is MDHEN and CDR2 SYDVKM. CDR3 residues: CASSLLAPDTQYF. Written as DNA, the CDR3 is TGTGCCAGCAGTTTACTAGCCCCAGATACGCAGTATTTT.

This clone was seen more than once but under ten times. This likely comes from a read error, as the CDR3 has no conserved phenylalanine or tryptophan at its end. Because the CDR3's place on the DNA is in doubt, the DNA is left out and the CDR3 is given as listed by TCRdb. The rearrangement links TRBV6-6 to TRBJ1-2; the table's D call, TRBD1, has no DNA check behind it. Germline V gene lookup returns CDR1 MNHNY and CDR2 SVGAGI (reference sequence). Including both end residues, the CDR3 is 8 amino acids long. This CDR3 reads CASSSTDT.

This rearrangement joins TRBV5-6 to TRBJ2-1; 9 bases match TRBD2. The CDR3 sequence is 16 residues long. CDR1 is SGHDT, CDR2 YYEEEE, per germline. V was clipped by 0 bases and J by 9 bases; unmatched bases: 10. CDR3 amino acids: CASSLAMREGGSEQFF. For the CDR3, the DNA is TGTGCCAGCAGCTTGGCTATGCGGGAGGGCGGGAGTGAGCAGTTCTTC.

The genes are TRBV20-1 and TRBJ1-2; weak D call: TRBD1 (6 bases). Germline CDR1 reads DFQATT; CDR2 reads SNEGSKA (reference sequence). This CDR3 has 11 amino acids. V lost 4 bases and J 5 bases, leaving 8 bases between the germline ends. The CDR3 region is CSATGQYGYTF. CDR3 nucleotides: TGCAGTGCTACGGGACAATATGGCTACACCTTC.

The chain carries TRBV7-3 and TRBJ1-1, with D hard to call. CDR3 length: 13 residues. V was shortened by 3 bases and J by 5 bases, with 10 bases between the two germline ends. Per germline, CDR1 SGHTA and CDR2 FQGTGA. CDR3 sequence (DNA): TGTGCCAGCAGCTTTACATCCGGGACTGAAGCTTTCTTT. Its protein is CASSFTSGTEAFF.